Listed below are T cell receptor beta chains from one sample, sequenced in a study of shared clonotypes between healthy human individuals. The protocol was immunoSEQ multiplex PCR, while the TCRdb copy is restricted to in-frame clones and leaves out a portion. This table has roughly 2,000,000 clones, roughly 95% appearing once. The sequencing sample was made of naive CD8+ T cells from PBMCs. The receptors stem from a man aged 18 to 30 in good health. Some clones in this sample may be carry-over from other donors' samples. CDR3s include the opening cysteine and the closing phenylalanine or tryptophan. The D gene is left open where the match is weak. Part of the rows lack a size; the others show once, few, many or a class for expanded clones.

abundance: .; d_gene: TRBD1; j_gene: TRBJ2-7; v_gene: TRBV27; CDR3nt: TGTGCCAGCAGTATTGGGACAGCCTACGAGCAGTACTTC; CDR3aa: CASSIGTAYEQYF
abundance: once; d_gene: .; j_gene: TRBJ2-3; v_gene: TRBV7-2; CDR3nt: TGTGCCAGCAGCTTAGAATGGAGAAATCGTGTCACAGATACGCAGTATTTT; CDR3aa: CASSLEWRNRVTDTQYF
abundance: .; d_gene: .; j_gene: TRBJ2-5; v_gene: TRBV5-6; CDR3nt: TGTGCCAGCAGCTTGTTCTTGGATGAGCCGGAGGAGACCCAGTACTTC; CDR3aa: CASSLFLDEPEETQYF
abundance: .; d_gene: .; j_gene: TRBJ1-6; v_gene: TRBV27; CDR3nt: TGTGCCAGCAGTTCCCTGACGGGCGGTAATTCACCCCTCCACTTT; CDR3aa: CASSSLTGGNSPLHF
abundance: few; d_gene: .; j_gene: TRBJ1-1; v_gene: TRBV4-1; CDR3nt: TGCGCCAGCAGCCGCCTGACAGGGAACACTGAAGCTTTCTTT; CDR3aa: CASSRLTGNTEAFF
abundance: .; d_gene: .; j_gene: TRBJ1-1; v_gene: TRBV9; CDR3nt: TGTGCCAGCAGCGTAGAGCCAGAATGGAACACTGAAGCTTTCTTT; CDR3aa: CASSVEPEWNTEAFF
abundance: .; d_gene: .; j_gene: TRBJ2-7; v_gene: TRBV14; CDR3nt: TGTGCCAGCAGCCTAATACCCTACGAGCAGTACTTC; CDR3aa: CASSLIPYEQYF
abundance: .; d_gene: .; j_gene: TRBJ2-3; v_gene: TRBV11-2; CDR3nt: TGTGCCAGCAGCTTTCCAGGGATTTCAGATACGCAGTATTTT; CDR3aa: CASSFPGISDTQYF
abundance: .; d_gene: TRBD1; j_gene: TRBJ2-7; v_gene: TRBV4-1; CDR3nt: TGCGCCAGCAGCCAACGGGGACAGGGCTTCTACGAGCAGTACTTC; CDR3aa: CASSQRGQGFYEQYF
abundance: .; d_gene: TRBD2; j_gene: TRBJ2-1; v_gene: TRBV5-1; CDR3nt: TGCGCCAGCAGCTTCCGGGCTAGCGGATTTGTCAATGAGCAGTTCTTC; CDR3aa: CASSFRASGFVNEQFF
abundance: .; d_gene: TRBD1; j_gene: TRBJ2-7; v_gene: TRBV7-8; CDR3nt: TGTGCCAGCAGCTTCTGGACAGGGGAGTGGGAGCAGTACTTC; CDR3aa: CASSFWTGEWEQYF
abundance: .; d_gene: .; j_gene: TRBJ1-2; v_gene: TRBV27; CDR3nt: TGTGCCAGCAGCCCGGCTGGGTTTGCCTATGGCTACACCTTC; CDR3aa: CASSPAGFAYGYTF
abundance: .; d_gene: TRBD1; j_gene: TRBJ1-3; v_gene: TRBV28; CDR3nt: TGTGCCAGCAGTCCTCTGACAGGGGATCGTTCTGGAAACACCATATATTTT; CDR3aa: CASSPLTGDRSGNTIYF
abundance: .; d_gene: .; j_gene: TRBJ2-5; v_gene: TRBV27; CDR3nt: TGTGCCAGCAGACTACGGGCATCCCGGGAGACCCAGTACTTC; CDR3aa: CASRLRASRETQYF
abundance: once; d_gene: .; j_gene: TRBJ2-7; v_gene: TRBV14; CDR3nt: TGTGCCAGCAGCCTGTGGAGGTACGAGCAGTACTTC; CDR3aa: CASSLWRYEQYF
abundance: .; d_gene: .; j_gene: TRBJ1-5; v_gene: TRBV5-1; CDR3nt: TGCGCCAGCAGCTTGGAAGGGGTGGGACAGCCCCAGCATTTT; CDR3aa: CASSLEGVGQPQHF
abundance: .; d_gene: .; j_gene: TRBJ2-2; v_gene: TRBV11-1; CDR3nt: TGTGCCAGCAGCTACGGGACGCCTAACACCGGGGAGCTGTTTTTT; CDR3aa: CASSYGTPNTGELFF
abundance: .; d_gene: .; j_gene: TRBJ2-7; v_gene: TRBV27; CDR3nt: TGTGCCAGCGCAATAATGCAGGGCTACGAGCAGTACTTC; CDR3aa: CASAIMQGYEQYF
abundance: few; d_gene: .; j_gene: TRBJ1-5; v_gene: TRBV2; CDR3nt: TGTGCCAGCAGTGACTTCGTGAGCAATCAGCCCCAGCATTTT; CDR3aa: CASSDFVSNQPQHF
abundance: .; d_gene: TRBD1; j_gene: TRBJ2-1; v_gene: TRBV2; CDR3nt: TGTGCCAGCAAGGACAGGGTCTACAATGAGCAGTTCTTC; CDR3aa: CASKDRVYNEQFF
abundance: .; d_gene: .; j_gene: TRBJ1-2; v_gene: TRBV5-6; CDR3nt: TGTGCCAGCAGCTTGATTGAGTGGGGGCGCTCCTATGGCTACACCTTC; CDR3aa: CASSLIEWGRSYGYTF
abundance: .; d_gene: .; j_gene: TRBJ2-6; v_gene: TRBV27; CDR3nt: TGTGCCAGCAGTTTAGAGTACTCAGGGGCGGAAAACGTCCTGACTTTC; CDR3aa: CASSLEYSGAENVLTF
abundance: .; d_gene: TRBD1; j_gene: TRBJ1-4; v_gene: TRBV7-9; CDR3nt: TGTGCCAGCAGCTGGCCCCGTCGGACAGGCCTTGCAACTAATGAAAAACTGTTTTTT; CDR3aa: CASSWPRRTGLATNEKLFF
abundance: .; d_gene: .; j_gene: TRBJ1-1; v_gene: TRBV6-6; CDR3nt: TGTGCCAGCAGTTACCCAGGGTTGAACACTGAAGCTTTCTTT; CDR3aa: CASSYPGLNTEAFF
abundance: few; d_gene: TRBD1; j_gene: TRBJ1-2; v_gene: TRBV9; CDR3nt: TGTGCCAGCAGCGAGACAGGGTTTAATGGCTACACCTTC; CDR3aa: CASSETGFNGYTF
abundance: .; d_gene: .; j_gene: TRBJ1-1; v_gene: TRBV27; CDR3nt: TGTGCCAGCAGTACCCGTTCAGGGAACACTGAAGCTTTCTTT; CDR3aa: CASSTRSGNTEAFF
abundance: .; d_gene: TRBD2; j_gene: TRBJ2-1; v_gene: TRBV28; CDR3nt: TGTGCCAGCAGTTTACTAGCGGGAGGCCAGGGGGAGCAGTTCTTC; CDR3aa: CASSLLAGGQGEQFF
abundance: .; d_gene: .; j_gene: TRBJ2-2; v_gene: TRBV4-1; CDR3nt: TGCGCCAGCAGCGACCGGACGTCCACCGGGGAGCTGTTTTTT; CDR3aa: CASSDRTSTGELFF
abundance: .; d_gene: TRBD1; j_gene: TRBJ1-2; v_gene: TRBV29-1; CDR3nt: TGCAGCGCTGACCCGGGACAGGAGGTGTGGAACTATGGCTACACCTTC; CDR3aa: CSADPGQEVWNYGYTF
abundance: .; d_gene: .; j_gene: TRBJ2-6; v_gene: TRBV11-2; CDR3nt: TGTGCCAGCAGCTTAGTAAACGCTGGGGCCAACGTCCTGACTTTC; CDR3aa: CASSLVNAGANVLTF
abundance: .; d_gene: TRBD1; j_gene: TRBJ2-7; v_gene: TRBV5-4; CDR3nt: TGTGCCAGCAGCTCACAGGGGAACTACGAGCAGTACTTC; CDR3aa: CASSSQGNYEQYF